Presented here are 9 T cell receptor beta chains from one specimen sequenced in a study of graft-versus-host responses after intestinal transplantation. Method: immunoSEQ multiplex PCR; TCRdb's copy keeps in-frame clones and lacks some. In the table there are roughly 97,000 clones, about nine tenths of which are singletons. The starting material was PBMCs, obtained roughly 450 days after intestinal transplant. Receptors originate from a human patient who received an intestinal transplant, so some T cells may come from the graft donor.

This clone was seen just once. CDR3 DNA: TGTGCCAGCAGCGGACTGGACCCATCCAAAAACATTCAGTACTTC. This gives the protein CASSGLDPSKNIQYF. The chain links TRBV11-2 to TRBJ2-4; D may be TRBD2 (5 bases). This CDR3 contains 15 residues. The V gene's germline CDR1 is SGHAT and CDR2 FQNNGV. V was pared by 5 bases and J by 2 bases, with 13 bases between.

The V gene is TRBV7-9, the J gene TRBJ2-7; tentative D call: TRBD1 (5 bases). Trimming took off 3 bases at V and 6 bases at J, with 15 bases between the two ends. Germline V gene sequence: CDR1 SEHNR, CDR2 FQNEAQ (reference sequence). The CDR3 is 14 residues long. The CDR3 loop reads CASSFTGSLSEQYF. The CDR3 bases are TGTGCCAGCAGCTTTACAGGATCTCTCTCCGAGCAGTACTTC.

The gene calls are TRBV11-2 and TRBJ2-2, with 9 nucleotides matching TRBD2. The V segment lost 3 bases and the J segment 6 bases; nucleotides outside the gene matches: 8. Germline V gives CDR1 SGHAT, CDR2 FQNNGV. The CDR3 length is 16 residues. This CDR3 reads CASSFARGGLSGELFF. The CDR3 coding sequence is TGTGCCAGCAGCTTTGCGCGGGGGGGCCTTTCCGGGGAGCTGTTTTTT.

Concerning this clone: Germline and junction disagree at one end, which may indicate a read error. V usage is TRBV7-7 and J usage is TRBJ2-7; TRBD1 agrees at 9 bases. This CDR3 is built from 13 residues. The germline CDR1 and CDR2 sequences are SSHAT and FNYEAQ (reference sequence). The CDR3 sequence: CASSLDRGWEQYF. The CDR3 DNA is TGTGCTAGCAGCTTGGACAGGGGTTGGGAGCAGTACTTC.

This clone was detected once. This chain uses TRBV28 with TRBJ1-1, with D perhaps TRBD1 (5 bases). This CDR3 spans 16 amino acids. V lost 5 bases, J lost 1 base, and 17 bases lay in between. CDR1 MDHEN and CDR2 SYDVKM come from the germline V gene. CDR3 in DNA: TGTGCCAGCAGTCTGGTGGGGGGGATAGGGAACACTGAAGCTTTCTTT. Translating it yields CASSLVGGIGNTEAFF.

The V gene is TRBV15, the J gene TRBJ1-2, with TRBD1 as a possible D gene (5 bases). Trimming cost V 0 bases and J 8 bases, with 13 bases left between them. The CDR3 spans 14 residues. Germline CDR1 LNHNV, CDR2 YYDKDF (reference sequence). For the CDR3, the DNA is TGTGCCACCAGCAGAGAGGGAGGGGTGTTGGGCTACACCTTC. Amino acid sequence: CATSREGGVLGYTF.

CDR3 in DNA: TGTGCCAGCAGTTTAGTCTGGGTGGCAGGGGGGTTGGATGGCTACACCTTC. It yields the protein CASSLVWVAGGLDGYTF. J is TRBJ1-2 and V is TRBV27, with 7 bases that match TRBD1. The trim removed 2 bases at V and 6 bases at J, leaving 15 bases unmatched. Germline V gene lookup returns CDR1 MNHEY and CDR2 SMNVEV (reference sequence). The CDR3 runs to 17 residues.

The J gene is TRBJ1-5, the V gene TRBV12-2; the table assigns TRBD1, which was not confirmed against the DNA. TRBV12-2 represents a pseudogene. CDR3 length: 16 residues. CDR3 bases: TGTGCAAGTCACCACGCAGGGGGACAATACAATCAGCCCCAGCATTTT. As protein: CASHHAGGQYNQPQHF.

On this clone itself: Sequence at one end of the junction differs from germline and may be a read error. The CDR3 bases are TGCGCCAGCCCGGTGATTTTACACCCGGGACACTTC. Its protein product is CASPVILHPGHF. The chain has TRBV5-1 and TRBJ2-7; tentatively, D is TRBD1 or TRBD2 (5 bases each). There are 12 residues in the CDR3. Germline CDR1 is SGHRS and CDR2 is YFSETQ.